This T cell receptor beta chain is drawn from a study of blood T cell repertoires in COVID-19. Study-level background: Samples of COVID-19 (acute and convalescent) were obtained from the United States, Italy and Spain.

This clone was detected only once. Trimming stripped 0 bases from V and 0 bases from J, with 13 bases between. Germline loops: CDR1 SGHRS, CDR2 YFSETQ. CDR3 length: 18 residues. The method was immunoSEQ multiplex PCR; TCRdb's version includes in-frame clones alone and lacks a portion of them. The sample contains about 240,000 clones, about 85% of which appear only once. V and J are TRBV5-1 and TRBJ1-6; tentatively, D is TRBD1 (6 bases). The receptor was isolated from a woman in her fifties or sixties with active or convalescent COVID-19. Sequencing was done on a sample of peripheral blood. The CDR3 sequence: CASSLADRWSSYNSPLHF. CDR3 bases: TGCGCCAGCAGCTTGGCGGACAGATGGAGCTCCTATAATTCACCCCTCCACTTT.